This T cell receptor beta chain was sequenced during a study of tumor-infiltrating lymphocytes in primary liver carcinoma (dated by TCRdb to about 2017). About the full investigation: Of the five patients, three men and two women aged 30 to 69 years, four had hepatocellular carcinoma and one had combined HCC and intrahepatic cholangiocarcinoma. Tumors of the five patients were stage T1-T3 N0M0 with maximum diameters of roughly 4 to 10 cm. Samples yielded roughly 3.5 to 7.13 million productive TCRbeta reads; read depth did not differ significantly between tissue types. The study combined TCRbeta repertoire sequencing, expression microarrays and whole-exome sequencing across five regions of each liver tumor, with adjacent normal tissue and blood. A total of roughly 35 specimens from 5 patients went through TCRbeta repertoire sequencing, namely 25 tumor regions, 5 adjacent noncancerous liver tissues and 5 peripheral blood samples. Agilent mRNA microarray profiling was performed on the approximately 27 tumor region samples to relate TCRbeta repertoire diversity to the local molecular phenotype. Technical replicate repertoires showed high reproducibility, with mean shared-clone rates roughly 0.89 and correlation coefficients above 0.98. Paper-wide results and their limitations: With just five patients in the study, the authors point out that the findings should be validated in a larger study. Because only the TCR beta chain was sequenced and unpaired alpha chains were not captured, true repertoire diversity is likely underestimated. Consistent with antigen-driven expansion, pairs of tumor regions showed higher repertoire overlap (mean about 36%) than either tumor-adjacent pairs (around 17%) or tumor-blood pairs (roughly 15%). Since the samples were bulk and unsorted, there was no way to compare CD4+ and CD8+ T cell repertoires. Only about 7-24% of top clones were found in all five regions of a tumor, suggesting spatial heterogeneity of tumor-infiltrating T cells. The top 250 clones made up a significantly larger repertoire fraction in tumors than in blood (p = 0.039).

V loses 2 bases of germline sequence and J loses 7 bases, and the interval between the two ends is 12 bases. The CDR3 runs 14 amino acids, cysteine and phenylalanine included. Just CDR3 DNA is preserved here, 42 bases in frame from base 1. CDR1 and CDR2 are read off the germline V gene (reference sequence) as SEHNR and FQNEAQ. Total RNA and DNA were co-extracted from about 19-30 mg of bulk tissue with the AllPrep DNA/RNA mini kit, without cell sorting. Roughly five patients with histopathologically diagnosed primary liver carcinoma underwent surgical resection in China between late 2015 and 2016. Patients had chronic HBV infection and were treatment-naive at sampling. Each tumor was sampled at five spatially separated regions: the tumor centre plus the superior, inferior, left-lateral and right-lateral poles. More than 85% viable tumor cells were found by histology in every tumor sample. Fresh tumor and adjacent tissue pieces were bisected, with one half stored in RNAlater at -80 degrees C and the other half sent for histology.

A constant-region primer and ProtoScript II reverse transcriptase were used to reverse-transcribe TCRbeta-specific cDNA from around 540 ng total RNA. Three nested multiplex PCR rounds, following a slightly modified ARM-PCR procedure, were used to build the TCRbeta libraries. Each of the first two PCR rounds ran for approximately 10 cycles and used multiplex TRBV1-TRBV30 forward primers together with a Cbeta reverse primer. Sample barcodes and Illumina adapters were attached in a final 25-cycle PCR using Deep VentR polymerase. Before sequencing, amplicons of 200-500 bp were purified from gel using a QIAquick gel extraction kit. TCRbeta amplicons were sequenced on an Illumina HiSeq 2500 with 250-bp paired-end reads. The authors processed their data as follows. Quality trimming of reads was performed with Trimmomatic v0.33, and paired reads were merged with FLASH v1.2.11 so that full CDR3 sequences could be recovered. V, D and J germline segments were assigned to the rearranged TCRbeta sequences by MiGEC v1.2.1b. Clonotype statistics, along with Shannon-Wiener diversity indices, were calculated using VDJtools v1.0.0. To reduce sampling bias, subsequent analyses other than the diversity analysis used only the 250 most abundant clonotypes in each sample. Starting from the raw public reads, TCRdb applied fastp trimming at Q25, assembled clones with MiXCR and retained in-frame beta chains. Rows with a matching CDR3 protein are joined into one entry that keeps the most common DNA and genes. The V and J calls come from TCRdb's annotation, not from the publication. Across this sample there are 100,000 or so distinct CDR3 sequences, with 55% to 80% seen only once. The top ten constitute around 12% of the sample.

In this sample, this clonotype turned up many times. The antigen it binds to is not known. No base quality information exists; no much larger clone differs at one position. This TCR was sampled from a woman aged 60-75 years with primary liver carcinoma and hepatitis B virus infection. Sequencing was performed on liver tumor tissue from sampling region 2. In the paper's terms, the cell subset or site label means: tumor region T2, inferior pole. In this chain, TRBV7-9 is recombined with TRBJ2-1; no confident D gene assignment can be made. The DNA reads TGTGCCAGCAGCTTATCCAGTTGGGTGAATGAGCAGTTCTTC. The encoded protein is CASSLSSWVNEQFF.